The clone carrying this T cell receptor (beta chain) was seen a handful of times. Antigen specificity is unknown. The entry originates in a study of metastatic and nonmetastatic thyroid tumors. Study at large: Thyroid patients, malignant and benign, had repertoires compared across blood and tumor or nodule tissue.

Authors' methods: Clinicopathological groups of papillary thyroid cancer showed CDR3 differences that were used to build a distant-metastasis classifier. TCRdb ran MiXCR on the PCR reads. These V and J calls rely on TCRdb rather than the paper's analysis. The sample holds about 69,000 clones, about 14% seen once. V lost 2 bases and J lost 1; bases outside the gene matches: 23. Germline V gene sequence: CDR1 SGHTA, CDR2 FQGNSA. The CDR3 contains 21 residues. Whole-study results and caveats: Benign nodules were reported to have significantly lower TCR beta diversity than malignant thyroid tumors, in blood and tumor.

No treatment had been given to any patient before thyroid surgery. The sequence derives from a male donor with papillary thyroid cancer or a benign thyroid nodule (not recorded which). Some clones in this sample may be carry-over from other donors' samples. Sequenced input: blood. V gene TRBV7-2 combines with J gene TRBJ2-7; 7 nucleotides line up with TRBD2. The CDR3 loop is CASSLPEGNWRECCFSYEQYV. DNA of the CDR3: TGTGCCAGCAGCTTACCTGAGGGCAACTGGCGGGAGTGCTGTTTTTCCTACGAGCAGTACGTC.